Below, one T cell receptor (beta chain) is given with its context. Authors' methods: It was from reference gene primer amplification that nucleated cell counts were estimated. Profiling relied on immunoSEQ multiplex PCR, and the TCRdb table lists in-frame clones only, not all of them. V, J and clone size were drawn from that table, and D and trimming were deduced from the DNA. The profile shows 200,000 to 300,000 clones, roughly 91% of them singletons. All enrollees were about 18 to 95 years old and from around 25 US areas. The data originate from a study of blood T cell repertoires in COVID-19. Study-wide context: T cells, B-cell-depleted T cells, or PBMCs provided the cDNA or gDNA that served as material.

Trimming shortened V by 5 bases and J by 9 bases, and 13 bases separated the two germline ends. Per germline, CDR1 SGHTA and CDR2 FQGNSA. This CDR3 is built from 13 residues. Sequencing was done on a sample of PBMCs or T cells enriched from blood (not recorded which). The sequence derives from a woman aged 25 to 39 who had recovered from COVID-19. This chain uses TRBV7-2 with TRBJ2-2; D is ambiguous. CDR3 bases: TGTGCCAGCAGCCCCCGTCAGGCCCGGGAGCTGTTTTTT. Protein product: CASSPRQARELFF.